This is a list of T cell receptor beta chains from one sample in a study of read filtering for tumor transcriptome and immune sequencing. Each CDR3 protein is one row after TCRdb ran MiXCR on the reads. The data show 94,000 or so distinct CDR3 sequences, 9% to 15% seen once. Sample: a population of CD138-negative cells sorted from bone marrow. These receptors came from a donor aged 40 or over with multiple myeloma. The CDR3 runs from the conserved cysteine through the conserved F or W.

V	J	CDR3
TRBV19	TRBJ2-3	CASGWGRGTDTQYF
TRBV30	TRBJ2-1	CAWNGAPYNEQFF
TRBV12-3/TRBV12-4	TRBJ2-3	CASSIWLDTQYF
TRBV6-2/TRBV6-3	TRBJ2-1	CASGKRSKVHNEQFF
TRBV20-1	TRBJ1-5	CSARDPLGGDSNQPQHF
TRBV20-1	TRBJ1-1	CSARDTGRAAFF
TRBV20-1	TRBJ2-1	CSARDPAGVHNEQFF
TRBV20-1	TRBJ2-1	CSTGGSYNEQFF
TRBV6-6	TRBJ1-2	CASSAGWTGGSHGYTF
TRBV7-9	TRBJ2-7	CASSLVALPDEQYF
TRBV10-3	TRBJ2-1	CAIVESGGQGINEQFF
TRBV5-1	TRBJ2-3	CASSQLGATDTQYF
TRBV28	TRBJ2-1	CASSWGRGSYNEQFF
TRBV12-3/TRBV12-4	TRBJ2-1	CASRGQGYNEQFF
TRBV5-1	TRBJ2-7	CASSPGQGNEQYF
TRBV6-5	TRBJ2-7	CASSSTSYEQYF
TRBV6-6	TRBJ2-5	CASSYSLGGETQYF
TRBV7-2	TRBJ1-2	CASSLGPNYGYTF
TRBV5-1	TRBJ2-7	CASTDIGGAAEQYF
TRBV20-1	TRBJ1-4	CSARDGTHGEKLFF
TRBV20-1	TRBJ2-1	CSARASDSRTYNEQFF
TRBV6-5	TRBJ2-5	CASSYSRGGETQYF
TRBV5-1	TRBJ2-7	CASSKDRVAYEQYF
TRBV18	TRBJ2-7	CASSDAWGRASYEQYF
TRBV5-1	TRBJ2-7	CASSPIPGDSAYEQYF
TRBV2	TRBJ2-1	CASSEQGGSYNEQFF
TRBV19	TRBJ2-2	CASSIVRSSGRGNTGELFF
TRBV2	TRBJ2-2	CASSETGDTGELFF
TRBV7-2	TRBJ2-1	CASSSPPRYEQFF
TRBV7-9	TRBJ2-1	CASRPNYRDRAHEQFF
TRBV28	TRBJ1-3	CASRSGGALSGNTIYF
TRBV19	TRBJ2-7	CARGLIYEQYF
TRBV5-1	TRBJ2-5	CASQLSGQGEETQYF
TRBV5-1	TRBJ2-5	CASRTQAGSETQYF
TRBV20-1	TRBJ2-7	CSARYRQEQYF
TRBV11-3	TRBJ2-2	CASSFLGTTMTGELFF
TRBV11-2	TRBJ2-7	CASSPRLAGPYEQYF
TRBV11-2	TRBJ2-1	CASSLDWVFEQFF
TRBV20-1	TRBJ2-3	CSARVGTYEADTQYF
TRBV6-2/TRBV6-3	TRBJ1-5	CASRSWTVADQPQHF
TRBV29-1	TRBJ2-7	CSGRVSSYEQYF
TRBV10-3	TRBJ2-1	CAISVDGPEQFF
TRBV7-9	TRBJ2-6	CASSRGTFSGANVLAF
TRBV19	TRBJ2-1	CASSIASSGPYNEQFF
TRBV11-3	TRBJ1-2	CASSRLQGASGYTF
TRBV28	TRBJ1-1	CASNPGMMNTEAFF
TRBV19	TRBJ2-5	CASSPGTGEETQYF
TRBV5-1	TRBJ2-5	CASSHGTGQETQYF
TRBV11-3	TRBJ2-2	CASSLVWREDTGELFF
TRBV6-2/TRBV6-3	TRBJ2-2	CASSYRILAGTNTGELFF